Below, 16 T cell receptor beta chains from the same sample are listed, as sequenced in a study of blood T cell repertoires in COVID-19. TCRdb keeps only in-frame clones here, not all; method: immunoSEQ multiplex PCR. The data show around 77,000 clones, 86% seen once. The sequenced sample consisted of peripheral blood. These receptors all stem from a man between 65 and 85 years old with active or convalescent COVID-19.

V is TRBV28 and J is TRBJ2-3; D may be TRBD1 (5 bases). This CDR3 has 11 amino acids. The V gene's germline CDR1 is MDHEN and CDR2 SYDVKM. V shed 6 bases and J shed 14 bases, with 15 bases lying between them. Here the CDR3 DNA reads TGTGCCAGCAGACTAATGGGGCGTTGGTATTTT. Its translation is CASRLMGRWYF.

This clone was observed a single time. The rearrangement uses TRBV7-9 and TRBJ2-7; 8 bases are shared with TRBD1. This CDR3 spans 17 amino acids. Trimming took 1 base from V and 0 from J; bases not matched to a gene: 8. CDR1 and CDR2 (germline): SEHNR, FQNEAQ (reference sequence). The CDR3: CASSLGQGAPSSYEQYF. CDR3 coding DNA: TGTGCCAGCAGCTTAGGGCAGGGGGCGCCCAGCTCCTACGAGCAGTACTTC. The complete variable domain, with remaining parts taken from reference TRBV7-9 and TRBJ2-7, reads DTGVSQNPRHKITKRGQNVTFRCDPISEHNRLYWYRQTLGQGPEFLTYFQNEAQLEKSRLLSDRFSAERPKGSFSTLEIQRTEQGDSAMYLCASSLGQGAPSSYEQYFGPGTRLTVT.

The rearrangement joins TRBV18 to TRBJ1-1; a weak D match, TRBD1 (6 bases). Germline loops: CDR1 KGHSH, CDR2 LQKENI. V lost 6 bases, J lost 11 bases, and 25 bases lay in between. The CDR3 contains 15 residues. For the CDR3, the DNA is TGTGCCAGCTCGCCAAACGACCAGGCAGGGGCGGGTGCTTTCTTT. Its translation is CASSPNDQAGAGAFF.

The chain carries TRBV6-5 and TRBJ2-7; 9 bases are shared with TRBD2. Germline CDR1 is MNHEY and CDR2 is SVGAGI. The V gene end was trimmed by 6 bases and the J gene end by 9 bases; junction bases not matched to a gene: 15. The CDR3 totals 15 residues. Here the CDR3 reads CASSPSSGRPTVQYF. The CDR3 coding sequence is TGTGCCAGCAGCCCCAGTAGCGGGAGACCTACGGTGCAGTACTTC.

The rearrangement uses TRBV30 and TRBJ1-5, with 8 nucleotides matching TRBD1. Trimming took 6 bases from V and 2 from J; bases not matched to a gene: 9. This CDR3 spans 15 amino acids. The V gene's germline CDR1 is GTSNPN and CDR2 SVGIG (reference sequence). The CDR3 coding sequence is TGTGCCTGTGGACAGGGACTTTTGGGCAATCAGCCCCAGCATTTT. Translation gives CACGQGLLGNQPQHF.

The chain recombines TRBV6-2 or TRBV6-3 with TRBJ1-5; TRBD1 matches 10 bases. This CDR3 spans 16 amino acids. V trimming: 5 bases; J trimming: 2 bases; junction bases outside the gene matches: 6. CDR1 is MNHEY, CDR2 SVGEGT, per germline. The CDR3 protein is CASSPTGGAGNQPQHF. For the CDR3, the DNA is TGTGCCAGCAGTCCGACAGGGGGCGCGGGCAATCAGCCCCAGCATTTT.

CDR3 protein: CASSSARDRLFTDTQYF. Here the CDR3 DNA reads TGTGCCAGCAGCTCGGCCCGGGACAGGTTGTTCACAGATACGCAGTATTTT. The gene calls are TRBV11-2 and TRBJ2-3; 8 bases match TRBD1. J was trimmed by 2 bases and V by 4 bases; bases with no gene match: 11. The germline CDR1 and CDR2 sequences are SGHAT and FQNNGV. The CDR3 contains 17 residues.

The V gene is TRBV3-1 (or the pseudogene TRBV3-2), the J gene TRBJ2-5; tentative D call: TRBD2 (5 bases). The CDR3 loop spans 16 amino acids. Germline lookup yields CDR1 LGHDT and CDR2 YNNKEL (reference sequence). The germline V and J ends were trimmed by 0 bases and 1 base, with 12 bases remaining between them. CDR3 residues: CASSQDVGRGQETQYF. CDR3 DNA sequence: TGTGCCAGCAGCCAAGATGTGGGCCGGGGCCAAGAGACCCAGTACTTC.

This chain uses TRBV28 with TRBJ2-2; tentatively, D is TRBD1 (5 bases). V lost 5 bases and J lost 5, with 12 bases in between. The CDR3 covers 14 residues. CDR1 is MDHEN, CDR2 SYDVKM, per germline. The CDR3 DNA reads as TGTGCCAGCAGTCAAACAGGAGCAACCGGGGAGCTGTTTTTT. It encodes CASSQTGATGELFF.

This rearrangement joins TRBV19 to TRBJ1-2, with 7 nucleotides matching TRBD1. V lost 6 bases and J lost 8; bases outside the gene matches: 12. The CDR3 extends over 14 amino acids. Per the germline V gene, CDR1 is LNHDA and CDR2 is SQIVND (reference sequence). In DNA, the CDR3 is TGTGCCAGTAGCGGGACGGGACAGTGGGGAGGCTACACCTTC. Its translation is CASSGTGQWGGYTF.

This clone was picked up a small number of times. V usage is TRBV20-1 and J usage is TRBJ2-1; TRBD2 agrees at 15 bases. The CDR3 is made up of 18 amino acids. Germline CDR1 and CDR2: DFQATT and SNEGSKA (reference sequence). The V and J ends lost 3 bases and 0 bases, in that order; junction bases with no gene match: 6. CDR3 DNA sequence: TGCAGTGCTAGTGCCGGACTAGCGGGAGGGTTCTCCTACAATGAGCAGTTCTTC. This sequence encodes CSASAGLAGGFSYNEQFF.

The chain is built from TRBV7-2 and TRBJ1-5, with 7 bases identical to TRBD1. The CDR3 has 17 residues. V lost 1 base and J lost 7; bases outside the gene matches: 13. Germline V lookup: CDR1 SGHTA, CDR2 FQGNSA. CDR3 loop: CASSLEGKGATKQPQHF. In nucleotides, the CDR3 is TGTGCCAGCAGCTTAGAGGGGAAGGGGGCCACGAAGCAGCCCCAGCATTTT.

The chain joins TRBV6-2 or TRBV6-3 to TRBJ2-7; weak D call: TRBD2 (6 bases). V was cut by 2 bases and J by 0 bases, with 11 bases left in between. Germline V gene data show CDR1 as MNHEY and CDR2 as SVGEGT. The CDR3 length is 15 residues. CDR3 sequence (DNA): TGTGCCAGCAGTTACGATGGAGCGGGCTCCTACGAGCAGTACTTC. It yields the protein CASSYDGAGSYEQYF.

This chain connects TRBV6-5 to TRBJ2-7, with a possible D match to TRBD2 (5 bases). Germline CDR1 reads MNHEY; CDR2 reads SVGAGI. V lost 8 bases, J lost 3 bases, and 17 bases lay in between. The CDR3 runs to 14 residues. The CDR3 is CASQGRAQGYEQYF. CDR3 coding DNA: TGTGCCAGCCAAGGGAGAGCCCAAGGCTACGAGCAGTACTTC.

This clone was counted a single time. The chain has TRBV6-5 and TRBJ2-7; 10 bases fit TRBD2. V was clipped by 5 bases and J by 3 bases; unmatched bases: 7. Germline-derived CDR1 and CDR2 are MNHEY and SVGAGI. The CDR3 sequence is 15 residues long. This chain's CDR3 is CASSPSGSSFYEQYF. The CDR3 coding sequence is TGTGCCAGCAGTCCTAGCGGGAGTAGCTTCTACGAGCAGTACTTC.

This chain connects TRBV19 to TRBJ1-2; 9 bases are a match to TRBD1. V shed 7 bases, J shed 3 bases, and the junction held 24 bases outside the gene matches. Germline CDR1 is LNHDA and CDR2 is SQIVND (reference sequence). This CDR3 is built from 20 residues. CDR3 DNA sequence: TGTGCCAGTACTACTACCCGGGACAGGGCGAAAGAAAGGGGCCACTATGGCTACACCTTC. This codes for CASTTTRDRAKERGHYGYTF.